One TCR beta chain is described in this entry. This clonotype was recorded many times. This receptor's antigen is unknown. No base qualities exist here, and no much larger clone lies one base off it. The sample's treatment or condition label is to be understood as: allogeneic hematopoietic cell transplantation with graft depleted of TCRalphabeta T cells and CD19 B cells. TCRalphabeta/CD19-depleted allogeneic hematopoietic cell grafts were given to the transplant recipients, all of whom were children. The library was produced with PCR. The sequencer was an Illumina HiSeq 2500. Molecular barcoding was employed in the preparation of TCR libraries, with unique molecular identifiers being used to normalize TCRbeta repertoire quantification. TCRdb ran its own pipeline on the public reads, namely fastp trimming at Q25 and MiXCR clone calling, and kept in-frame beta chains. For every CDR3 protein sequence, its rows merge into one entry that carries the most common genes and DNA. For this sample there are 200,000 to 250,000 distinct CDR3 sequences; 6.6% appear just once. The ten largest clones represent 5.5% of the sample.

V is reduced by 6 bases and J by 4 bases, leaving a spacing of 18 bases between them. The germline V gene (reference sequence) supplies CDR1 MNHEY and CDR2 SMNVEV. The CDR3 starts with the cysteine, ends with the phenylalanine, and has 15 residues. Only the CDR3 DNA is retained, 45 bases long and in frame from the first base. These data come from a study of T-cell reconstitution after alpha-beta-depleted transplantation in children (TCRdb year 2016). Regarding the study in general: The study quantitatively tracked T-cell immune reconstitution after TCRalphabeta/CD19-depleted allogeneic hematopoietic cell transplantation in children using TCR repertoire profiling. On the study overall, not on this receptor specifically: About two months after transplant, the apparently early recovery of alphabetaT-cell counts reportedly depended on just several hundred clones that had expanded rapidly and came from non-depleted graft cells. In some patients, the high TCRbeta diversity seen at day 60 was put down to recipient T cells and intrathymic progenitors that had survived conditioning. Over subsequent months, a decline in hyperexpanded clone frequencies was noted, and after one year, T-cell counts and TCRbeta diversity were mostly ascribed to newly produced T cells.

Specimen: PBMCs, collected before TCRalphabeta/CD19-depleted stem cell transplant. The rearrangement joined TRBV27 to TRBJ2-5, with an unclear D gene assignment. The TCR was taken from a boy aged 2 to 10 with acute lymphoblastic leukemia, due to receive a stem cell transplant. The CDR3 protein is CASSPGPNSRETQYF. The sequenced DNA is TGTGCCAGCAGCCCGGGCCCCAACTCTCGAGAGACCCAGTACTTC.